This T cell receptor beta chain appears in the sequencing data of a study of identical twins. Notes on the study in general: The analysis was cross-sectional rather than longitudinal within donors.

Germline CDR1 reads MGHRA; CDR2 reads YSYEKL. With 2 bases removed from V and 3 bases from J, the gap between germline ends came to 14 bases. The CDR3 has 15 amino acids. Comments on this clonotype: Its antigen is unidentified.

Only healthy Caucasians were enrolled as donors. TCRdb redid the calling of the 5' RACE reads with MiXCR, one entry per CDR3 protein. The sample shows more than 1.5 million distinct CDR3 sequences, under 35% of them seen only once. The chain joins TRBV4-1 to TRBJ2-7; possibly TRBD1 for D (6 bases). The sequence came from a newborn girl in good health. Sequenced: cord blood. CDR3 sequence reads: CASSQLDSNLYEQYF. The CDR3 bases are TGCGCCAGCAGCCAACTGGACAGTAACCTCTACGAGCAGTACTTC.